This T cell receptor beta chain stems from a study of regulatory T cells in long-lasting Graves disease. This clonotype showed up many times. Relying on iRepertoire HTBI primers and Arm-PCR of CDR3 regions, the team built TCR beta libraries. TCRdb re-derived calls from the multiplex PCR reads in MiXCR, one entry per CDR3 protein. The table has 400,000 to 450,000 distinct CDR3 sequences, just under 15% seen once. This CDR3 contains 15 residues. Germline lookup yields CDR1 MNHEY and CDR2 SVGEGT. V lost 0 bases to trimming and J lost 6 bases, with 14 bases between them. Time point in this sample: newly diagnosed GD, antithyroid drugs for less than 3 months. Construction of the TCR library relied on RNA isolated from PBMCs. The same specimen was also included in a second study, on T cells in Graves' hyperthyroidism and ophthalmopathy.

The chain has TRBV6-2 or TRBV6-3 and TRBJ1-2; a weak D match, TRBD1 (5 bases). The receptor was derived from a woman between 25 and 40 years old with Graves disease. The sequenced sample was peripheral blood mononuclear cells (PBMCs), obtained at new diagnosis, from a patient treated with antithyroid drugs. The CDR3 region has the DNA TGTGCCAGCAGTTACTCCCCACAGGAGGTGGATGGCTACACCTTC. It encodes CASSYSPQEVDGYTF.